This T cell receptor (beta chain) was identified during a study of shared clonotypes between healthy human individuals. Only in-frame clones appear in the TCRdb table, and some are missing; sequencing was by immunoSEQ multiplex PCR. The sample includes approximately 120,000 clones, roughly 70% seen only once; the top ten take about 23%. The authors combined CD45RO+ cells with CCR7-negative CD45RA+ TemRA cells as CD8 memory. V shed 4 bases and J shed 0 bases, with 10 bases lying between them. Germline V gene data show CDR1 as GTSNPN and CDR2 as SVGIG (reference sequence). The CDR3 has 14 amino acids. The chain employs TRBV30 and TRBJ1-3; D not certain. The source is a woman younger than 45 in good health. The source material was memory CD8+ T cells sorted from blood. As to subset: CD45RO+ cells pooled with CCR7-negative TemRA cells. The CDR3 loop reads CAWTRGSSGNTIYF. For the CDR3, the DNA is TGTGCCTGGACGCGGGGATCCTCTGGAAACACCATATATTTT. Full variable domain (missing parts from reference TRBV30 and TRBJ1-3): SQTIHQWPATLVQPVGSPLSLECTVEGTSNPNLYWYRQAAGRGLQLLFYSVGIGQISSEVPQNLSASRPQDRQFILSSKKLLLSDSGFYLCAWTRGSSGNTIYFGEGSWLTVV.